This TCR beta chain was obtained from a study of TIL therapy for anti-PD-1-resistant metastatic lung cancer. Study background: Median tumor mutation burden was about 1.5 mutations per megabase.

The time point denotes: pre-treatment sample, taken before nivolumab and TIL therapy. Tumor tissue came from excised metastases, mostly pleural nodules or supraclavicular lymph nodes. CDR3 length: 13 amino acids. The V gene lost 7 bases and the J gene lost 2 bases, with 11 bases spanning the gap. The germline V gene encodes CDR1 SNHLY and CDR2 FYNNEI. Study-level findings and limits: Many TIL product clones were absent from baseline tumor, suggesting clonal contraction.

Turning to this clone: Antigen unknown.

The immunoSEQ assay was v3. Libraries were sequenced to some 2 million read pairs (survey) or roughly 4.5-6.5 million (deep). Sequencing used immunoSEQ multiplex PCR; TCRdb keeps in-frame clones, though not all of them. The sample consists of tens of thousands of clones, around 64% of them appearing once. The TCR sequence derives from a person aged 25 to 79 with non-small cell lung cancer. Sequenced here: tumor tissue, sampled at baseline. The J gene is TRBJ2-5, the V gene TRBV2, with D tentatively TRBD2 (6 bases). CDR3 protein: CASNREPQETQYF. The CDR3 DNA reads TGTGCCAGCAATCGGGAGCCTCAAGAGACCCAGTACTTC.